This TCR beta chain was identified during a study of sequential checkpoint blockade in melanoma. Clones were sequenced by immunoSEQ multiplex PCR, and TCRdb holds only the in-frame ones, with some missing. The sample lists 35,000 to 50,000 clones; just over 85% were seen once. From germline, CDR1 is GTSNPN and CDR2 SVGIG (reference sequence). This CDR3 has 15 residues. Losses at the gene ends were 0 bases for V and 3 bases for J; bases not matched to a gene: 5. The treatment denotes: randomized to nivolumab then ipilimumab (arm A) or the reverse (arm B). This TCR was recovered from a human donor with melanoma. Sample: CD8+ T cells sorted from blood (inferred from file names), taken from a patient given nivolumab and ipilimumab in sequence. The rearrangement uses TRBV30 and TRBJ1-1; the match to TRBD1 covers 9 bases. The CDR3 spells CAWSVATGGYTEAFF. DNA of the CDR3: TGTGCCTGGAGTGTAGCCACAGGGGGCTACACTGAAGCTTTCTTT.